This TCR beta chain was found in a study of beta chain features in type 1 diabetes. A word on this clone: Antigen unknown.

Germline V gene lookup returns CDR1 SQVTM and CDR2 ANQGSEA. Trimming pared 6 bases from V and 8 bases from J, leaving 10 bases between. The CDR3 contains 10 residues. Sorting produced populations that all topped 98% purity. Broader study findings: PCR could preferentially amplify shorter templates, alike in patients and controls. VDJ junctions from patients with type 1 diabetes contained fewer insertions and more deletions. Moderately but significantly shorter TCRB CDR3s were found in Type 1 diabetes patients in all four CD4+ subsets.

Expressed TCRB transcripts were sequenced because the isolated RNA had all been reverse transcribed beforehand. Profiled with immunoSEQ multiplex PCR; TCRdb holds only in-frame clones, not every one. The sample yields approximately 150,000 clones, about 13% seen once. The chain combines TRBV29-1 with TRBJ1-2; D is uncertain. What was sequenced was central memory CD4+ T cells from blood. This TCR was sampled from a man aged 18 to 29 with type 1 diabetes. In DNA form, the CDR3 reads TGCAGCGTCGGTAGCCCCGGCTACACCTTC. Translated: CSVGSPGYTF.